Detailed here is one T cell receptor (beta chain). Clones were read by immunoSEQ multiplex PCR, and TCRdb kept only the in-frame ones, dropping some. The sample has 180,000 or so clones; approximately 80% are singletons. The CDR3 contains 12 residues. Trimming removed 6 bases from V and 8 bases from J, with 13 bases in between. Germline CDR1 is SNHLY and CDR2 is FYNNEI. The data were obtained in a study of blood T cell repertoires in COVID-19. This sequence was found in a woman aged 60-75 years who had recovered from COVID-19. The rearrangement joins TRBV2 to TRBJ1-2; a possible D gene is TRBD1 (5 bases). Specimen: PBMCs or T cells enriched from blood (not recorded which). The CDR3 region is CASRQGGEGYTF. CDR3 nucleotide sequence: TGTGCCAGCAGGCAGGGAGGGGAAGGCTACACCTTC.